One T cell receptor (beta chain) is described in this entry. The antigen is undetermined. The data originate from a study of T cell repertoires in cytomegalovirus infection. Whole-study context: Newly reported HLA-C-restricted and thoroughly characterized HLA-B-restricted CMV epitopes were employed.

The CDR3 sequence is 16 residues long. The germline gives CDR1 LGHNA, CDR2 YSLEER. Trimming took off 1 base at V and 1 base at J, with 12 bases between the two ends. Broader study findings: Dominant in the ex vivo response were TCR beta clonotypes restricted by HLA-C and specific for CMV. Carriers of CMV and the relevant HLA type were discriminated by public TCR beta frequency.

TCRdb recomputed calls from the reads with MiXCR, one row per CDR3 protein. This repertoire shows approximately 770,000 distinct CDR3 sequences, roughly 29% found once; its top ten account for roughly 13%. This TCR was sampled from a human donor in good health (CMV status not recorded). Some clones in this sample may be carry-over from other donors' samples. The sequencing used cultured CD8+ T cells from PBMCs, collected from culture after CMV antigen stimulation. The chain carries TRBV4-3 and TRBJ2-3; maybe TRBD2 (5 bases). CDR3 nucleotides: TGCGCCAGCAGCCAAGGGTACGGGATAGGCACAGATACGCAGTATTTT. This translates into CASSQGYGIGTDTQYF.